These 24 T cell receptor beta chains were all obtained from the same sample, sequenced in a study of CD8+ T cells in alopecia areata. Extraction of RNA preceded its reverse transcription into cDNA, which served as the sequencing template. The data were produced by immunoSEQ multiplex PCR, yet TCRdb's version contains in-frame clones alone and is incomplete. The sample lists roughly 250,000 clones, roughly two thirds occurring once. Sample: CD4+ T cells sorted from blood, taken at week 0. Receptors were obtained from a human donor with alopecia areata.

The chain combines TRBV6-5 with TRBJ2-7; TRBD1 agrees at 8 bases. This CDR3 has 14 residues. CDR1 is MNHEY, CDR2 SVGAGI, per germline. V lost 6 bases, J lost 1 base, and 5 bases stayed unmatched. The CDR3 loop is CASSRQGKSYEQYF. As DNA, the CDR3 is TGTGCCAGCAGCCGACAGGGGAAGTCCTACGAGCAGTACTTC.

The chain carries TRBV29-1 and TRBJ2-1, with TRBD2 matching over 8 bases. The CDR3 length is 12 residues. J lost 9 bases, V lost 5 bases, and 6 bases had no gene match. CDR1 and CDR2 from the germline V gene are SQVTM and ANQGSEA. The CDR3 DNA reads TGCAGCGTTTCCGGGGGGGCCTTTGAGCAGTTCTTC. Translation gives CSVSGGAFEQFF.

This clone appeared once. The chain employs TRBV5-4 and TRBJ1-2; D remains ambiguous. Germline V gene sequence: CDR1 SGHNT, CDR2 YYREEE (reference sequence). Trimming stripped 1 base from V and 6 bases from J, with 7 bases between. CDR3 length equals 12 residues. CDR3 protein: CASSLSPDGYTF. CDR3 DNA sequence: TGTGCCAGCAGCTTGTCGCCGGATGGCTACACCTTC.

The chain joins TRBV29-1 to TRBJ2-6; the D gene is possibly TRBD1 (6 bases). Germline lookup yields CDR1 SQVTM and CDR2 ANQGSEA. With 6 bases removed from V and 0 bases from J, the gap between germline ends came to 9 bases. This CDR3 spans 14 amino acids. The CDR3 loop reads CSVGGSSGANVLTF. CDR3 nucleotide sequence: TGCAGCGTAGGGGGAAGCTCTGGGGCCAACGTCCTGACTTTC.

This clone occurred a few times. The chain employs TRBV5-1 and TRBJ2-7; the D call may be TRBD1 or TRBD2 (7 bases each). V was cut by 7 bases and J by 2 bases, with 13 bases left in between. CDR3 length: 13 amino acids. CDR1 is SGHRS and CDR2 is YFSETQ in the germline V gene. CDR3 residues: CASPTGRAYEQYF. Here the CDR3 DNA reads TGCGCCAGCCCGACAGGGAGGGCCTACGAGCAGTACTTC.

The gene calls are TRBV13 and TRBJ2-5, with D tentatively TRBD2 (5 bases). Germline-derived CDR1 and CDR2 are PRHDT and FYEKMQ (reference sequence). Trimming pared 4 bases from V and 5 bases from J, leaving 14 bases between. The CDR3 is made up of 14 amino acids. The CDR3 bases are TGTGCCAGCAGCTCCCGGAAAGGAGGCGAGACCCAGTACTTC. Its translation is CASSSRKGGETQYF.

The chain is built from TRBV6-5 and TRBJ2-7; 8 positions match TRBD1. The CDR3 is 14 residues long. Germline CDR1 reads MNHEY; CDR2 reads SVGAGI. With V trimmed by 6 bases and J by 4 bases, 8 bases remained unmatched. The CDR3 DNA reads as TGTGCCAGCAGATCTCAGGGGGCGCGGTACGAGCAGTACTTC. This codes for CASRSQGARYEQYF.

CDR3 bases: TGTGCCAGCACCTTCAGGAGGGGCGGGGAGACCCAGTACTTC. It codes for CASTFRRGGETQYF. V and J are TRBV6-5 and TRBJ2-5; D is perhaps TRBD2 (6 bases). The CDR3 extends over 14 amino acids. Deletions cut 7 bases from V and 5 bases from J, with 17 bases between. CDR1 MNHEY and CDR2 SVGAGI come from the germline V gene.

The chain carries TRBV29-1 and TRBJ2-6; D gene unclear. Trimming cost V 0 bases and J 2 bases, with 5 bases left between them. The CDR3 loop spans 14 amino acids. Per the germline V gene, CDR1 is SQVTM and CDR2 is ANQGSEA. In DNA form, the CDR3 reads TGCAGCGTTGAAGAGGTTACTGGGGCCAACGTCCTGACTTTC. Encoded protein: CSVEEVTGANVLTF.

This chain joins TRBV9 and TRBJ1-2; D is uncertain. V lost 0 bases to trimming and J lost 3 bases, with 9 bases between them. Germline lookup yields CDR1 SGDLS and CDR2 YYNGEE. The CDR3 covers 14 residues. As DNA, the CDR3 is TGTGCCAGCAGCGTAGATCCCTCCTACTATGGCTACACCTTC. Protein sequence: CASSVDPSYYGYTF.

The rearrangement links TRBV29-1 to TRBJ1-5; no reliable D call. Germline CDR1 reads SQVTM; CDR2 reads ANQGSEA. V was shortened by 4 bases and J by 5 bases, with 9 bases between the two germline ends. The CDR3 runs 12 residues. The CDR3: CSVVANDQPQHF. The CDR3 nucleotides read TGCAGCGTTGTCGCAAACGATCAGCCCCAGCATTTT.

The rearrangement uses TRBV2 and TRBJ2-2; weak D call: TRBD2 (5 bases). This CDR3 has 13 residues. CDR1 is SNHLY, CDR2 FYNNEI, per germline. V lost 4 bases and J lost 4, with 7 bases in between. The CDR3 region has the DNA TGTGCCAGCAGTGGGAGGAGCACCGGGGAGCTGTTTTTT. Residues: CASSGRSTGELFF.

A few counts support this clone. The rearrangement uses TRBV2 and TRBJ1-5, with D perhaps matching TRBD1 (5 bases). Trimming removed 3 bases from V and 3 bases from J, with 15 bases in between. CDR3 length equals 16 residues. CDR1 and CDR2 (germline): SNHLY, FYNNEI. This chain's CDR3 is CASSEQGVRNNQPQHF. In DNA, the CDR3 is TGTGCCAGCAGTGAGCAGGGAGTGAGGAACAATCAGCCCCAGCATTTT.

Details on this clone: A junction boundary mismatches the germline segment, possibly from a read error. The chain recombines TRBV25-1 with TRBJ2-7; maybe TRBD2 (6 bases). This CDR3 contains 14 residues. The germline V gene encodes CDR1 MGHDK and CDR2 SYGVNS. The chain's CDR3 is CASSAGLPAYEQYF. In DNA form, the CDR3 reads TGTGCCAGTAGTGCGGGGCTCCCTGCCTACGAGCAGTACTTC.

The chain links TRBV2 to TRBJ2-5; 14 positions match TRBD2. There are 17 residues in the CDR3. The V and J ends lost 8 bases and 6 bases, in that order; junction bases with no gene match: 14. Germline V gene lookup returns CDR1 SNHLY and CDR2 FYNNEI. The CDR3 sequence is CASLPNRLAGGPQTQYF. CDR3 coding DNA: TGTGCCAGCCTCCCCAATCGACTAGCGGGGGGGCCCCAGACCCAGTACTTC.

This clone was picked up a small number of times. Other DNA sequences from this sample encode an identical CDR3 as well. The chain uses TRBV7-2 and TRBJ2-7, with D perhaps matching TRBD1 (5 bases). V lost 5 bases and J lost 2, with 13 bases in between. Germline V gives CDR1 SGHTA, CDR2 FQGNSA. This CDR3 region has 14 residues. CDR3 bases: TGTGCCAGCAGCCTCCGTGACAGAGCCTACGAGCAGTACTTC. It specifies CASSLRDRAYEQYF.

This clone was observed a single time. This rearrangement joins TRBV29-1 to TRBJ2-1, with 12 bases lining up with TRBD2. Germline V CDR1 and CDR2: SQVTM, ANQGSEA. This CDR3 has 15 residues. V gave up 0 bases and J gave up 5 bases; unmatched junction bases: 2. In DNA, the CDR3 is TGCAGCGTTGAAGATACTAGCGGGAGGAACAATGAGCAGTTCTTC. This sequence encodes CSVEDTSGRNNEQFF.

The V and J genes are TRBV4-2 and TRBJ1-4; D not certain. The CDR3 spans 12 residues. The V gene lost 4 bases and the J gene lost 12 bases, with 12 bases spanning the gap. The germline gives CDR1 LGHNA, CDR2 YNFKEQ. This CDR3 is CASSPSVRELFF. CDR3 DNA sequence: TGTGCCAGCAGCCCCTCCGTCCGCGAACTGTTTTTT.

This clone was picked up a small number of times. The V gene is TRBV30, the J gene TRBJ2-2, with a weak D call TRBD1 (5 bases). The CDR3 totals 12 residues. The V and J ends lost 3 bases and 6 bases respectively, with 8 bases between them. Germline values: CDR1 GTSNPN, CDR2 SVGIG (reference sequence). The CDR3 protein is CAWSRVSGELFF. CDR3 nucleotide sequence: TGTGCCTGGAGCAGGGTGTCCGGGGAGCTGTTTTTT.

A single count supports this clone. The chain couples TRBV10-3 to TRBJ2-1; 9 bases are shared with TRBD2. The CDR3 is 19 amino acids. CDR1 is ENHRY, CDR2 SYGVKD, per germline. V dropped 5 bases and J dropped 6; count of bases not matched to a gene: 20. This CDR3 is CAISLSNLLAGGLGNEQFF. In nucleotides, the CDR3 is TGTGCCATCAGTCTGTCAAATCTCTTGGCGGGGGGGCTAGGCAATGAGCAGTTCTTC.

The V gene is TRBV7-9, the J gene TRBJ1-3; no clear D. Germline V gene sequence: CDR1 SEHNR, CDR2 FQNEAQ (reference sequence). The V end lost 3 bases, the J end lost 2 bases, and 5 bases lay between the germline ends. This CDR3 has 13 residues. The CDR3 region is CASSFNPGNTIYF. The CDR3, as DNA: TGTGCCAGCAGCTTTAATCCTGGAAACACCATATATTTT.

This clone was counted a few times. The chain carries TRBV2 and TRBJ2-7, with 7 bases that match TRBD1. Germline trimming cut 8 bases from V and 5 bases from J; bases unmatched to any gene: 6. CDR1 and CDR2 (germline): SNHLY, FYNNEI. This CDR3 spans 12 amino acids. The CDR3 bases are TGTGCCAGCCGAGAACAGGGGCACGAGCAGTACTTC. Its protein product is CASREQGHEQYF.

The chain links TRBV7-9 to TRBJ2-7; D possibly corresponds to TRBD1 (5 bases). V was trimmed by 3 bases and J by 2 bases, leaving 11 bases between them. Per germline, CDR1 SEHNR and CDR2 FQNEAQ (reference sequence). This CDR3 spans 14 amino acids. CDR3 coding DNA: TGTGCCAGCAGCTTGTGGGGCAGACCCTACGAGCAGTACTTC. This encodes CASSLWGRPYEQYF.

CDR3 sequence (DNA): TGCAGCGTGAAAGTGAGCACTGAAGCTTTCTTT. This codes for CSVKVSTEAFF. This chain uses TRBV29-1 with TRBJ1-1; no clear D gene. There are 11 residues in the CDR3. Trimming pared 6 bases from V and 4 bases from J, leaving 9 bases between. Germline CDR1 SQVTM, CDR2 ANQGSEA.